The 4 T cell receptor beta chains in this list originate from one sample, sequenced in a study of T cell responses to AZD1222 COVID-19 vaccine. Profiled with immunoSEQ multiplex PCR; TCRdb holds only in-frame clones, not every one. The sample contains 95,000 to 100,000 clones, about nine tenths of which appear only once. The specimen comprised peripheral blood, sampled 28 days after the second AZD1222 dose. These receptors all come from an adult who received the AZD1222 COVID-19 vaccine.

The chain employs TRBV28 and TRBJ2-7; D is unresolved. The V end was cut by 2 bases, the J end by 2 bases, with 4 bases between. Germline V gives CDR1 MDHEN, CDR2 SYDVKM. This CDR3 has 12 amino acids. DNA of the CDR3: TGTGCCAGCAGTTTAGCAACCTACGAGCAGTACTTC. This gives the protein CASSLATYEQYF.

This chain links TRBV18 with TRBJ1-1; TRBD1 is a possible D gene (5 bases). V was shortened by 3 bases and J by 3 bases, with 11 bases between the two germline ends. Germline assignment: CDR1 KGHSH and CDR2 LQKENI. This CDR3 spans 14 amino acids. The CDR3 spells CASSPDIQDTEAFF. The CDR3 DNA sequence: TGTGCCAGCTCACCTGATATACAGGACACTGAAGCTTTCTTT.

The chain employs TRBV5-1 and TRBJ2-2; D is possibly TRBD1 (5 bases). This CDR3 region has 16 residues. V shed 0 bases and J shed 5 bases, with 14 bases lying between them. The germline gives CDR1 SGHRS, CDR2 YFSETQ. The CDR3 DNA is TGCGCCAGCAGCTTGGGGGGCCCAACCCAGACCGGGGAGCTGTTTTTT. Its protein product is CASSLGGPTQTGELFF.

The V gene is TRBV7-7, the J gene TRBJ2-3, with D possibly matching TRBD2 (5 bases). The CDR3 totals 14 residues. The germline gives CDR1 SSHAT, CDR2 FNYEAQ (reference sequence). Trimming shortened V by 8 bases and J by 4 bases, and 16 bases separated the two germline ends. CDR3 loop: CASSKVGGPDTQYF. The CDR3 bases are TGTGCCAGCTCCAAGGTCGGAGGCCCAGATACGCAGTATTTT.